This T cell receptor (beta chain) was recovered during a study of T cell responses to AZD1222 COVID-19 vaccine. Per germline, CDR1 SNHLY and CDR2 FYNNEI. Trimming took 7 bases from V and 2 from J, leaving 11 bases between them. The CDR3 totals 14 residues. The protocol was immunoSEQ multiplex PCR, while the TCRdb copy is restricted to in-frame clones and leaves out a portion. The sample records 95,000 to 110,000 clones, 70% to 90% being singletons. This specimen consisted of peripheral blood, obtained 28 days after the second AZD1222 dose. This receptor was obtained from an adult who received the AZD1222 COVID-19 vaccine. V and J are TRBV2 and TRBJ2-2; no clear D gene. As DNA, the CDR3 is TGTGCCAGCACCACGTCCCTAAACACCGGGGAGCTGTTTTTT. Translated: CASTTSLNTGELFF.